The 20 T cell receptor beta chains below all came from one sample that was sequenced in a study of T-cell memory formation after mild COVID-19. TCRdb redid the calling of the 5' RACE reads with MiXCR, one entry per CDR3 protein. The sample includes about 390,000 distinct CDR3 sequences, 16% of them seen just once. The source material was PBMCs or a T cell subset sorted from them (not recorded which). These receptors were taken from a man aged 18 to 30 who had mild COVID-19 (a few samples of this study predate the infection). Cell type and time point are not known.

This clonotype was detected a few times. This chain links TRBV7-2 with TRBJ2-5; tentative D call: TRBD1 (6 bases). The germline gives CDR1 SGHTA, CDR2 FQGNSA. Trimming took 4 bases from V and 5 from J, leaving 17 bases between them. The CDR3 spans 15 residues. CDR3 sequence (DNA): TGTGCCAGCAGCTCATCCCCAGGGGCTCGGGAGACCCAGTACTTC. As protein: CASSSSPGARETQYF.

This clonotype was seen a few times. This chain joins TRBV7-9 and TRBJ2-5; D is perhaps TRBD1 or TRBD2 (5 bases each). Germline-derived CDR1 and CDR2 are SEHNR and FQNEAQ (reference sequence). Between the trimmed V and J ends, which lost 4 bases and 5 bases, there was a span of 8 bases. This CDR3 is built from 12 residues. The CDR3 spells CASSWDRETQYF. CDR3 bases: TGTGCCAGCAGCTGGGACCGGGAGACCCAGTACTTC. The variable domain in full, with the rest retrieved from reference TRBV7-9 and TRBJ2-5, is DTGVSQNPRHKITKRGQNVTFRCDPISEHNRLYWYRQTLGQGPEFLTYFQNEAQLEKSRLLSDRFSAERPKGSFSTLEIQRTEQGDSAMYLCASSWDRETQYFGPGTRLLVL.

There are a few counts of this clonotype. This chain connects TRBV6-6 to TRBJ1-4; D possibly corresponds to TRBD1 (5 bases). Trimming pared 2 bases from V and 2 bases from J, leaving 6 bases between. Germline CDR1 and CDR2: MNHNY and SVGAGI (reference sequence). The CDR3 extends over 14 amino acids. The chain's CDR3 is CASSYQGTNEKLFF. The CDR3 coding sequence is TGTGCCAGCAGTTACCAGGGCACTAATGAAAAACTGTTTTTT.

This clonotype was observed a handful of times. V usage is TRBV7-9 and J usage is TRBJ2-5, with TRBD1 as a possible D gene (6 bases). Trimming left V 5 bases short and J 4 bases short, with 14 bases between. Germline values: CDR1 SEHNR, CDR2 FQNEAQ (reference sequence). The CDR3 is 14 residues long. The CDR3 DNA reads TGTGCCAGCAGCCCACAGGGTCTAGGAGAGACCCAGTACTTC. Its protein product is CASSPQGLGETQYF.

This clonotype occurred a few times. The chain has TRBV28 and TRBJ1-2; D not resolved. Germline CDR1 and CDR2: MDHEN and SYDVKM. The V end lost 5 bases, the J end lost 0 bases, and 13 bases lay between the germline ends. The CDR3 is made up of 15 amino acids. The CDR3 sequence is CASSEDGRPNYGYTF. Written as DNA, the CDR3 is TGTGCCAGCAGTGAAGACGGCCGACCTAACTATGGCTACACCTTC.

The V and J genes are TRBV20-1 and TRBJ1-1; D uncertain. V lost 3 bases and J lost 9, with 20 bases in between. The CDR3 is 14 residues long. Germline assignment: CDR1 DFQATT and CDR2 SNEGSKA (reference sequence). CDR3 region: CSASPDGRTLKAFF. The CDR3, as DNA: TGCAGTGCTAGCCCTGACGGACGAACACTGAAAGCTTTCTTT.

The gene calls are TRBV3-1 and TRBJ2-7; a weak D match, TRBD1 (6 bases). Looked up from germline, CDR1 is LGHDT and CDR2 is YNNKEL (reference sequence). CDR3 length: 14 amino acids. Trimming shortened V by 3 bases and J by 6 bases, and 15 bases separated the two germline ends. DNA of the CDR3: TGTGCCAGCAGCCAGGGGGACAACATGATCGAGCAGTACGTC. Its protein is CASSQGDNMIEQYV.

The sample holds a few counts of this clonotype. This chain joins TRBV9 and TRBJ2-4; D possibly uses TRBD1 or TRBD2 (5 bases each). The CDR3 length is 15 residues. Germline CDR1 is SGDLS and CDR2 is YYNGEE. The V end was cut by 3 bases, the J end by 15 bases, with 25 bases between. CDR3 sequence: CASSGGVGAGQGRYF. DNA for the CDR3: TGTGCCAGCAGCGGGGGAGTTGGGGCAGGCCAAGGGCGGTACTTC.

The chain links TRBV7-2 to TRBJ2-3; D gene uncertain. The CDR3 spans 13 residues. V was trimmed by 0 bases and J by 4 bases, leaving 5 bases between them. Per germline, CDR1 SGHTA and CDR2 FQGNSA. The CDR3 DNA sequence: TGTGCCAGCAGCTTAGCACCATCAGATACGCAGTATTTT. It encodes CASSLAPSDTQYF. Full variable domain (remainder filled in from reference TRBV7-2 and TRBJ2-3): GAGVSQSPSNKVTEKGKDVELRCDPISGHTALYWYRQSLGQGLEFLIYFQGNSAPDKSGLPSDRFSAERTGGSVSTLTIQRTQQEDSAVYLCASSLAPSDTQYFGPGTRLTVL.

This chain uses TRBV12-3 or TRBV12-4 with TRBJ1-5; D is unclear. CDR3 length: 15 residues. Between the trimmed V and J ends, which lost 1 base and 8 bases, there was a span of 15 bases. DNA for the CDR3: TGTGCCAGCAGTTTAGGGCAGACAACCATGGAGCCCCAGCATTTT. Its protein is CASSLGQTTMEPQHF.

The chain combines TRBV6-5 with TRBJ2-7; D is ambiguous. Germline CDR1 and CDR2: MNHEY and SVGAGI. Trimming took off 0 bases at V and 1 base at J, with 10 bases between the two ends. The CDR3 contains 15 residues. The CDR3 is CASSYSAASSYEQYV. The CDR3 coding sequence is TGTGCCAGCAGTTACTCGGCAGCTAGTTCCTACGAGCAGTACGTC.

The chain combines TRBV7-2 with TRBJ2-5; either TRBD1 or TRBD2 may supply D (6 bases each). The CDR3 covers 14 residues. Germline assignment: CDR1 SGHTA and CDR2 FQGNSA. The germline V and J ends were trimmed by 10 bases and 5 bases, with 20 bases remaining between them. The CDR3 here is CATGGGTTGETQYF. The CDR3 DNA sequence: TGTGCCACCGGAGGGGGGACAACGGGCGAGACCCAGTACTTC.

The chain has TRBV4-2 and TRBJ2-3; perhaps D is TRBD1 or TRBD2 (6 bases each). The V end lost 4 bases, the J end lost 4 bases, and 15 bases lay between the germline ends. This CDR3 has 15 residues. Germline values: CDR1 LGHNA, CDR2 YNFKEQ. CDR3 amino acids: CASSPKGGPADTQYF. DNA for the CDR3: TGTGCCAGCAGCCCGAAAGGGGGGCCCGCAGATACGCAGTATTTT.

The genes are TRBV11-2 and TRBJ1-1; the D is unclear. From germline, CDR1 is SGHAT and CDR2 FQNNGV. The CDR3 covers 12 residues. The germline V and J ends were trimmed by 5 bases and 8 bases, with 12 bases remaining between them. CDR3 bases: TGTGCCAGCAGCCAAGGTCTGGGGGAAGCTTTCTTT. Its translation is CASSQGLGEAFF.

J is TRBJ2-2 and V is TRBV6-1, with 9 positions matching TRBD1. CDR1 is MNHNS and CDR2 is SASEGT in the germline V gene. This CDR3 contains 15 residues. Unmatched junction bases numbered 6, after V lost 6 bases and J lost 4 bases. In DNA form, the CDR3 reads TGTGCCAGCAGACCGAACAGGGGGCCCACCGGGGAGCTGTTTTTT. Translating it yields CASRPNRGPTGELFF.

The V and J genes are TRBV29-1 and TRBJ2-3; the match to TRBD1 covers 8 bases. The CDR3 has 16 residues. CDR1 SQVTM and CDR2 ANQGSEA come from the germline V gene. Trimming removed 6 bases from V and 3 bases from J; junction bases left unmatched: 14. CDR3 nucleotides: TGCAGCGTCACGCCCGTCGGACAGGGTCAGACAGATACGCAGTATTTT. This encodes CSVTPVGQGQTDTQYF.

This chain joins TRBV7-6 and TRBJ2-2; TRBD2 matches at 7 bases. The V gene's germline CDR1 is SGHVS and CDR2 FNYEAQ. The CDR3 runs 16 residues. After removal of 3 bases from V and 2 bases from J, the junction contained 6 bases not matched to a gene. CDR3 in DNA: TGTGCCAGCAGCTTCTCGGGGGGAATAAACACCGGGGAGCTGTTTTTT. This encodes CASSFSGGINTGELFF.

The chain employs TRBV4-3 and TRBJ2-7, with a tentative D call TRBD1 (6 bases). Germline V lookup: CDR1 LGHNA, CDR2 YSLEER. The CDR3 has 16 amino acids. V was shortened by 4 bases and J by 2 bases, with 18 bases between the two germline ends. CDR3 bases: TGCGCCAGCAGCCGATCCGCGAGGGGGAAAACCTACGAGCAGTACTTC. Its translation is CASSRSARGKTYEQYF.

The table lists this clonotype with many counts. This chain uses TRBV12-3 or TRBV12-4 with TRBJ2-1, with D perhaps matching TRBD1 or TRBD2 (5 bases each). This CDR3 comprises 13 residues. Trimming cost V 6 bases and J 2 bases, with 8 bases left between them. CDR3 residues: CASSRGPYNEQFF. The CDR3 bases are TGTGCCAGCAGCCGGGGACCCTACAATGAGCAGTTCTTC.

The sample holds a few counts of this clonotype. The V call is TRBV9, the J call TRBJ2-6, with no clear D. CDR3 length equals 16 residues. Germline V gene lookup returns CDR1 SGDLS and CDR2 YYNGEE. The ends were cut back, 4 bases at V and 2 bases at J, with 13 bases in the middle. The DNA for the CDR3 is TGTGCCAGCAGCAGGATGGCGACCACTGGGGCCAACGTCCTGACTTTC. It codes for CASSRMATTGANVLTF.